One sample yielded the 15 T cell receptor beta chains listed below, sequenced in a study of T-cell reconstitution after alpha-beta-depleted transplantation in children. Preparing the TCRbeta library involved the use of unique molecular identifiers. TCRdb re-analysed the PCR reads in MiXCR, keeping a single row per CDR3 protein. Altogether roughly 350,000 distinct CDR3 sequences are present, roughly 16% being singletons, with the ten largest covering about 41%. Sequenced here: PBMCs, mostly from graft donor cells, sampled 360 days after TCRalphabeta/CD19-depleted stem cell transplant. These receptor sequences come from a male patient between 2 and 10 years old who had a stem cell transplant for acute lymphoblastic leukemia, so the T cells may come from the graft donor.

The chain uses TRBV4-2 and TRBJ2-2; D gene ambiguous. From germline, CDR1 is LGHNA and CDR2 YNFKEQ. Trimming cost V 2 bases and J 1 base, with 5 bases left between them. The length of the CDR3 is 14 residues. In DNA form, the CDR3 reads TGTGCCAGCAGCCAACGACAGAACACCGGGGAGCTGTTTTTT. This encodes CASSQRQNTGELFF.

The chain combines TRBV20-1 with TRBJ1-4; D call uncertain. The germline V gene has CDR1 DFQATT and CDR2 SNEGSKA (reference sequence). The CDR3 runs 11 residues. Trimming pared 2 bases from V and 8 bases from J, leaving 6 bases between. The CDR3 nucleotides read TGCAGTGCTAGAACCTTCGAAAAACTGTTTTTT. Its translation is CSARTFEKLFF.

CDR3 in amino acids: CASSWKGGETQYF. The CDR3 nucleotides are TGTGCCAGCAGTTGGAAGGGTGGGGAGACCCAGTACTTC. The chain joins TRBV12-3 or TRBV12-4 to TRBJ2-5; D not resolved. Deletions cut 4 bases from V and 5 bases from J, with 11 bases between. CDR3 length: 13 residues.

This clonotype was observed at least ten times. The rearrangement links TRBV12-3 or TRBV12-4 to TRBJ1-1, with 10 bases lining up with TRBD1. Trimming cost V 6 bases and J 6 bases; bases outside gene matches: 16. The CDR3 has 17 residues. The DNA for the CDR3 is TGTGCCAGCAGCCTCAGGGGACAGGGGACCCTCAGGGCTGAAGCTTTCTTT. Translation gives CASSLRGQGTLRAEAFF.

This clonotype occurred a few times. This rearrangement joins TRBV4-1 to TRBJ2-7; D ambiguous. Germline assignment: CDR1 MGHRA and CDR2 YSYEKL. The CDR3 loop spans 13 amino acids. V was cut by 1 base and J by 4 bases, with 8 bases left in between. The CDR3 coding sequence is TGCGCCAGCAGCCAAGTTGGTGGGTACGAGCAGTACTTC. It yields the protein CASSQVGGYEQYF.

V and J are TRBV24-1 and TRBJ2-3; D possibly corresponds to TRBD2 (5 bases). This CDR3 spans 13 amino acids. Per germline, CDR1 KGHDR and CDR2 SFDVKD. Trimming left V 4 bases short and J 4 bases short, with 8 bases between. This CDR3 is CATSDSRADTQYF. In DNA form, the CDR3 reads TGTGCCACCAGTGACTCGAGGGCAGATACGCAGTATTTT.

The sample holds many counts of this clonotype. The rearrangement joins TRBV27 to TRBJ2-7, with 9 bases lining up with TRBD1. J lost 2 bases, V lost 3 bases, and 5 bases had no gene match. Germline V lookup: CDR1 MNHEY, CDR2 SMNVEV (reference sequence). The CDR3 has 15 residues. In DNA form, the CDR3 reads TGTGCCAGCAGTTTTCAACAGGGGGCCACCTACGAGCAGTACTTC. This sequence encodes CASSFQQGATYEQYF.

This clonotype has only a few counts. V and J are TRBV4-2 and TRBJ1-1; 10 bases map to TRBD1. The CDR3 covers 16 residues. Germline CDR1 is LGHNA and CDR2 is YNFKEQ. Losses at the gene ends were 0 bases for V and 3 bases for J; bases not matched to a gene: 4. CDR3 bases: TGTGCCAGCAGCCAAGATCGGACAGGGGGGGACACTGAAGCTTTCTTT. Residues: CASSQDRTGGDTEAFF.

CDR3 in amino acids: CASRAGMNTIYF. CDR3 DNA sequence: TGTGCCAGCAGGGCAGGGATGAACACCATATATTTT. The chain joins TRBV12-3 or TRBV12-4 to TRBJ1-3; D may be TRBD1 (5 bases). The V gene lost 6 bases and the J gene lost 7 bases, with 10 bases spanning the gap. The CDR3 spans 12 residues.

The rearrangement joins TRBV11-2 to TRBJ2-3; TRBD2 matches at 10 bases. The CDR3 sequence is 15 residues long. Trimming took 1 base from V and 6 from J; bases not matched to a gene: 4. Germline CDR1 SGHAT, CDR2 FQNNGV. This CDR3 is CASSLAAGGPDTQYF. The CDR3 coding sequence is TGTGCCAGCAGCTTAGCAGCGGGAGGGCCGGATACGCAGTATTTT.

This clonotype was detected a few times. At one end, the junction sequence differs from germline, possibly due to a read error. Written as DNA, the CDR3 is TGTGCCAGCAGCCCCGCGGGACAGGTCGCAACTAGTGAAAAACTGTTTTTT. Its translation is CASSPAGQVATSEKLFF. V is TRBV7-6 and J is TRBJ1-4; 8 bases match TRBD1. CDR3 length: 17 amino acids. The V gene's germline CDR1 is SGHVS and CDR2 FNYEAQ.

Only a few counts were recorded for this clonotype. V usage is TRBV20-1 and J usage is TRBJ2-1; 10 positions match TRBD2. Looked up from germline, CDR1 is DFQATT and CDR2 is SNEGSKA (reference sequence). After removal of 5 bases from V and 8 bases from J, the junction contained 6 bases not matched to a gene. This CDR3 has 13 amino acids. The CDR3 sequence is CSAPGLAADEQFF. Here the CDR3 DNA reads TGCAGTGCTCCTGGACTAGCGGCAGATGAGCAGTTCTTC.

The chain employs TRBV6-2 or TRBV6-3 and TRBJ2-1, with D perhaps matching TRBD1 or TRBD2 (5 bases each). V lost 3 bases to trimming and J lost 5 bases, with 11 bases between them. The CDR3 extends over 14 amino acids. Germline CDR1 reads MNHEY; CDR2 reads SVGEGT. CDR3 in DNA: TGTGCCAGCAGTTATTGGGGGAGAAACAATGAGCAGTTCTTC. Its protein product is CASSYWGRNNEQFF.

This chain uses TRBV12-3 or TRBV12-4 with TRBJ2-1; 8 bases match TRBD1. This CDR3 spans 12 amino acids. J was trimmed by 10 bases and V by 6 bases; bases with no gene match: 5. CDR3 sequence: CASRPQGAEQFF. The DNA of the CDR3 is TGTGCCAGCAGACCCCAGGGGGCCGAGCAGTTCTTC.

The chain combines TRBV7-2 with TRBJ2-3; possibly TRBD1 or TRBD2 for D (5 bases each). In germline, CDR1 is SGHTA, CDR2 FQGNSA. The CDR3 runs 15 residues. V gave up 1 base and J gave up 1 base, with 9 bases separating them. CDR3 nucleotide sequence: TGTGCCAGCAGCTTAGTGGGGACCCGCACAGATACGCAGTATTTT. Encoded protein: CASSLVGTRTDTQYF.